Detailed here is one T cell receptor beta chain. Its target is unknown. Germline loops: CDR1 MDHEN, CDR2 SYDVKM. The CDR3 covers 14 residues. V lost 2 bases to trimming and J lost 2 bases, with 6 bases between them. With baseline, cycle 4 day 1, and cycle 7 day 1 as timepoints, blood was sampled. This sample was taken from a study of OX40 agonist ivuxolimab in advanced cancers. Study background: At 0.01 to 10 mg/kg, ivuxolimab was administered intravenously to patients every 2 weeks. Cohort: 80% to 90% men, mean age roughly 60, aged roughly 20 to 79. Study-wide points: With doses of 0.1 to 3.0 mg/kg, CD4+ and CD8+ blood T cells had undergone clonal expansion by week 6.

Libraries were prepared by immunoSEQ multiplex PCR; TCRdb keeps only in-frame clonotypes and omits some of them. The table has about 74,000 clones, around nine tenths seen once. This sample comprised CD4+ or CD8+ T cells sorted from blood, obtained in a trial of the OX40 agonist ivuxolimab. V usage is TRBV28 and J usage is TRBJ2-2; weak D call: TRBD1 (5 bases). The receptor's source is an adult with an advanced solid tumor such as melanoma, head and neck, liver or kidney cancer. For the CDR3, the DNA is TGTGCCAGCAGTTTAGGGGCTAACACCGGGGAGCTGTTTTTT. Protein product: CASSLGANTGELFF.